This is a list of T cell receptor beta chains from one sample in a study of metastatic and nonmetastatic thyroid tumors. TCRdb ran MiXCR on the PCR reads. The top ten hold approximately 20% of the sample, which has about 21,000 clones, about 25% seen once. The specimen was blood. These receptors came from a female donor with papillary thyroid cancer or a benign thyroid nodule (not recorded which). Some clones in this sample may be carry-over from other donors' samples. The CDR3 runs from the conserved cysteine through the conserved F or W. D genes are given only for firm matches. The size of a clone is reported for some rows only, either as once, few or many, or as a class for expanded clones.

15 | TRBJ1-2 | TRBD1 | TRBV7-2 | once | CASSHHRGVNYGYTF | TGTGCCAGCAGCCACCACAGGGGCGTCAACTATGGCTACACCTTC
14 | TRBJ2-7 | TRBD1 | TRBV11-2 | once | CASSPGTGNYEQYF | TGTGCCAGCAGCCCCGGGACAGGGAACTACGAGCAGTACTTC
14 | TRBJ2-1 | TRBD2 | TRBV27 | many | CATGRELSYNEQFF | TGTGCCACCGGGCGGGAGTTGTCCTACAATGAGCAGTTCTTC
16 | TRBJ1-1 | TRBD1 | TRBV11-1 | many | CASSAPGQGANTEAFF | TGTGCCAGCAGCGCCCCGGGACAGGGGGCTAACACTGAAGCTTTCTTT
15 | TRBJ2-2 | - | TRBV3-1 | many | CASSQVSGATGELFF | TGTGCCAGCAGCCAAGTTTCAGGGGCCACCGGGGAGCTGTTTTTT
14 | TRBJ2-1 | TRBD1 | TRBV20-1 | - | CSADGGTGRRVQFF | TGCAGCGCGGATGGGGGGACAGGGAGGAGGGTGCAGTTCTTC
14 | TRBJ2-2 | - | TRBV4-3 | many | CASSQDINTGELFF | TGCGCCAGCAGCCAAGACATAAACACCGGGGAGCTGTTTTTT
13 | TRBJ2-3 | TRBD2 | TRBV6-1 | - | CASKGLAADTQYF | TGTGCCAGCAAGGGGCTAGCGGCAGATACGCAGTATTTT
16 | TRBJ2-1 | TRBD1 | TRBV28 | few | CASSLSGTGVGDEQFF | TGTGCCAGCAGTTTATCCGGGACAGGGGTCGGGGATGAGCAGTTCTTC
16 | TRBJ2-1 | TRBD2 | TRBV6-4 | few | CASSEEASGGYNEQFF | TGTGCCAGCAGTGAGGAAGCTAGCGGGGGGTACAATGAGCAGTTCTTC
15 | TRBJ2-7 | TRBD1 | TRBV2 | - | CASTEVGGQPYEQYF | TGTGCCAGCACCGAAGTAGGGGGACAGCCCTACGAGCAGTACTTC
14 | TRBJ2-7 | TRBD2 | TRBV5-1 | medium-sized | CASSSSGRAGEQYF | TGCGCCAGCAGCTCCAGCGGGAGGGCGGGAGAGCAGTACTTC
14 | TRBJ2-7 | - | TRBV6-1 | many | CASSDVGRLYEQYF | TGTGCCAGCAGTGATGTTGGCAGACTCTACGAGCAGTACTTC
19 | TRBJ2-5 | TRBD2 | TRBV2 | medium-sized | CASSGAPWTSGLYQETQYF | TGTGCCAGCAGTGGAGCCCCTTGGACTAGCGGTTTGTACCAAGAGACCCAGTACTTC
14 | TRBJ2-1 | TRBD2 | TRBV3-1 | once | CASSPINLAGGPFF | TGTGCCAGCAGCCCCATAAATTTAGCGGGAGGCCCTTTCTTC
14 | TRBJ2-7 | TRBD1 | TRBV6-2/TRBV6-3 | few | CASRPGQGLYEQYF | TGTGCCAGCAGGCCGGGACAGGGGTTATACGAGCAGTACTTC
14 | TRBJ2-1 | TRBD2 | TRBV2 | few | CASSEQRGASEQFF | TGTGCCAGCAGTGAGCAGCGGGGGGCTAGTGAGCAGTTCTTC
15 | TRBJ2-1 | - | TRBV7-2 | many | CASSLAGGPYNEQFF | TGTGCCAGCAGCTTAGCGGGGGGCCCCTACAATGAGCAGTTCTTC
14 | TRBJ2-1 | TRBD2 | TRBV6-2/TRBV6-3 | few | CASRAGGSYNEQFF | TGTGCCAGCAGAGCGGGAGGGAGTTACAATGAGCAGTTCTTC
15 | TRBJ2-1 | - | TRBV15 | many | CATSRAGILHNEQFF | TGTGCCACCAGCAGAGCGGGGATCCTACATAATGAGCAGTTCTTC
16 | TRBJ1-3 | TRBD1 | TRBV28 | many | CASSTRQGSSGNTIYF | TGTGCCAGCAGTACCAGACAGGGGAGCTCTGGAAACACCATATATTTT
15 | TRBJ1-5 | TRBD1 | TRBV12-3/TRBV12-4 | many | CASRGTGNSNQPQHF | TGTGCCAGCCGGGGGACAGGTAATAGCAATCAGCCCCAGCATTTT
15 | TRBJ2-7 | - | TRBV27 | many | CASSLKSPRSYEQYF | TGTGCCAGCAGTTTAAAAAGTCCGAGGTCCTACGAGCAGTACTTC
16 | TRBJ2-7 | - | TRBV3-1 | many | CASSQVPSTLTYEQYF | TGTGCCAGCAGCCAAGTCCCTTCGACTCTAACCTACGAGCAGTACTTC
13 | TRBJ1-1 | - | TRBV19 | - | CASNNRGHTEAFF | TGTGCCAGTAATAATAGAGGGCACACTGAAGCTTTCTTT
13 | TRBJ1-1 | - | TRBV30 | once | CAWSVGLFTEAFF | TGTGCCTGGAGTGTAGGGCTCTTCACTGAAGCTTTCTTT
16 | TRBJ1-2 | - | TRBV28 | - | CASRLLLSQRFYGYTF | TGTGCCAGCAGACTACTTCTAAGTCAGCGGTTCTATGGCTACACCTTC
14 | TRBJ2-3 | TRBD1 | TRBV19 | - | CASSNRGETDTRYF | TGTGCCAGTAGTAACAGGGGAGAAACAGATACGCGGTATTTT
12 | TRBJ1-5 | - | TRBV3-1 | many | CASSQVEQPQHF | TGTGCCAGCAGCCAAGTGGAACAGCCCCAGCATTTT
15 | TRBJ2-7 | TRBD1 | TRBV28 | many | CASSAYRGGSYEQYF | TGTGCCAGCAGTGCCTACAGGGGTGGCTCCTACGAGCAGTACTTC
15 | TRBJ2-5 | TRBD1 | TRBV5-8 | - | CASSLEQGRMETQYF | TGTGCCAGCAGCTTGGAACAGGGGAGAATGGAGACCCAGTACTTC